The clone carrying this T cell receptor beta chain was seen ten or more times. The entry originates in a study of T-cell reconstitution after alpha-beta-depleted transplantation in children. The CDR3 has 14 amino acids. Germline CDR1 is DFQATT and CDR2 is SNEGSKA (reference sequence). V lost 0 bases and J 7 bases, leaving 15 bases between the germline ends. Preparing the TCRbeta library involved the use of unique molecular identifiers. TCRdb fed the PCR reads into MiXCR, producing one record per CDR3 protein. This sample has about 190,000 distinct CDR3 sequences; less than 8% occur once, and the top ten carry 3% to 3.5%.

The V gene is TRBV20-1, the J gene TRBJ2-5; weak D call: TRBD2 (5 bases). The source was PBMCs from the stem cell graft donor, collected from the stem cell graft. The sequence was collected from a human donor who donated a stem cell graft to a child with Wiskott-Aldrich syndrome. CDR3 loop: CSARDRASGGTQYF. CDR3 nucleotides: TGCAGTGCTAGAGATAGGGCCTCCGGAGGGACCCAGTACTTC.